Presented here are 21 T cell receptor beta chains from one specimen sequenced in a study of cytomegalovirus exposure and HLA in healthy donors. Amplification used 60 Vbeta primers and 13 Jbeta primers. The repertoire was sequenced with immunoSEQ multiplex PCR; TCRdb's copy has only in-frame clones and lacks some. This table holds about 190,000 clones, 81% found once. The sequenced sample consisted of PBMCs. The receptors shown here come from a man aged 50-60 years in good health and CMV-seronegative.

The chain is built from TRBV2 and TRBJ1-2; D possibly corresponds to TRBD1 (6 bases). The length of the CDR3 is 15 residues. Germline V gene data show CDR1 as SNHLY and CDR2 as FYNNEI. Trimming cost V 3 bases and J 4 bases, with 15 bases left between them. CDR3 protein: CASSDYRDTSYGYTF. In nucleotides, the CDR3 is TGTGCCAGCAGTGACTACCGGGACACCTCCTATGGCTACACCTTC.

CDR3 loop: CASSAPDRGRHEQYF. CDR3 bases: TGTGCCAGTAGTGCGCCCGACAGGGGCCGGCACGAGCAGTACTTC. The chain links TRBV19 to TRBJ2-7, with 8 bases aligning to TRBD1. The CDR3 consists of 15 residues. Germline CDR1 and CDR2: LNHDA and SQIVND (reference sequence). J gave up 5 bases and V 5 bases, and 11 bases lay outside the gene matches. Full variable domain (outside the CDR3, taken from reference TRBV19 and TRBJ2-7): DGGITQSPKYLFRKEGQNVTLSCEQNLNHDAMYWYRQDPGQGLRLIYYSQIVNDFQKGDIAEGYSVSREKKESFPLTVTSAQKNPTAFYLCASSAPDRGRHEQYFGPGTRLTVT.

Details on this clone: One junction end disagrees with the germline gene, perhaps due to a read error. The rearrangement links TRBV7-7 to TRBJ2-5; 9 bases are shared with TRBD2. The CDR3 has 16 amino acids. Germline lookup yields CDR1 SSHAT and CDR2 FNYEAQ (reference sequence). CDR3 nucleotide sequence: TGTGCTAGCAGCTCGTTCCCGGGACTAGCAATAGAGACCCAGTACTTC. It is translated as CASSSFPGLAIETQYF.

V is TRBV5-1 and J is TRBJ1-5, with 8 nucleotides matching TRBD1. Trimming removed 5 bases from V and 3 bases from J; junction bases left unmatched: 7. Germline V CDR1 and CDR2: SGHRS, YFSETQ. The CDR3 covers 15 residues. In DNA form, the CDR3 reads TGCGCCAGCAGTCGTACAGGGGGAACCAATCAGCCCCAGCATTTT. This gives the protein CASSRTGGTNQPQHF.

This sequence joins TRBV7-3 and TRBJ2-2; TRBD1 aligns across 7 bases. This CDR3 contains 13 residues. From germline, CDR1 is SGHTA and CDR2 FQGTGA. Germline trimming cut 3 bases from V and 5 bases from J; bases unmatched to any gene: 0. CDR3 sequence: CASSLTGTGELFF. DNA of the CDR3: TGTGCCAGCAGCTTGACAGGGACCGGGGAGCTGTTTTTT.

The rearrangement joins TRBV7-9 to TRBJ2-5; possibly TRBD2 for D (5 bases). V lost 6 bases, J lost 3 bases, and 17 bases lay in between. This CDR3 contains 15 residues. Germline loops: CDR1 SEHNR, CDR2 FQNEAQ (reference sequence). CDR3: CASSRPATGKETQYF. The CDR3 DNA reads as TGTGCCAGCAGTCGACCCGCCACGGGGAAAGAGACCCAGTACTTC.

The V gene is TRBV5-8, the J gene TRBJ2-3; 7 nucleotides agree with TRBD2. The CDR3 consists of 15 residues. Germline loops: CDR1 SGHTS, CDR2 YDEGEE. V was pared by 0 bases and J by 5 bases, with 6 bases of the junction left unmatched. This chain's CDR3 is CASSLAVREGDTQYF. The CDR3 bases are TGTGCCAGCAGCTTGGCCGTCAGGGAGGGAGATACGCAGTATTTT.

The chain has TRBV30 and TRBJ1-5; D unclear. Germline V lookup: CDR1 GTSNPN, CDR2 SVGIG (reference sequence). Trimming took 0 bases from V and 6 from J, leaving 6 bases between them. The CDR3 length is 12 residues. The CDR3 DNA sequence: TGTGCCTGGAGTGTGGGGAGTCAGCCCCAGCATTTT. Its translation: CAWSVGSQPQHF.

This chain connects TRBV25-1 to TRBJ1-6, with 9 bases identical to TRBD1. Trimming removed 8 bases from V and 11 bases from J; junction bases left unmatched: 10. This CDR3 is built from 14 residues. CDR1 and CDR2 from the germline V gene are MGHDK and SYGVNS. CDR3 amino acids: CASGGSGQGTPLHF. The CDR3 DNA reads TGTGCCAGCGGAGGATCGGGACAGGGTACACCCCTCCACTTT.

Turning to this clone: Germline is not matched at one junction end, which may reflect a read error. The genes are TRBV7-9 and TRBJ2-1; D not certain. In germline, CDR1 is SEHNR, CDR2 FQNEAQ (reference sequence). This CDR3 comprises 12 residues. The DNA for the CDR3 is TGTTCCAGCAGCTTTAGCAGCCATGAGCAGTTCTTC. This encodes CSSSFSSHEQFF.

CDR3 residues: CASSTRQGKPGANVLTF. DNA of the CDR3: TGTGCCAGTAGTACGCGACAGGGTAAACCTGGGGCCAACGTCCTGACTTTC. V is TRBV19 and J is TRBJ2-6; 7 nucleotides match TRBD1. CDR1 is LNHDA and CDR2 is SQIVND in the germline V gene (reference sequence). The junction had 8 bases not matched to a gene; V was cut back by 4 bases and J by 2 bases. This CDR3 is built from 17 residues.

The chain has TRBV6-5 and TRBJ1-6, with a weak D call TRBD1 (6 bases). CDR1 MNHEY and CDR2 SVGAGI come from the germline V gene. V dropped 9 bases and J dropped 18 bases, with 15 bases sitting between them. The CDR3 is 10 residues long. The CDR3 sequence is CASWGRRPHF. CDR3 coding DNA: TGTGCCAGTTGGGGGCGGCGGCCCCACTTT.

The chain carries TRBV6-5 and TRBJ1-3, with a tentative D call TRBD1 (5 bases). CDR3 length: 15 amino acids. Germline-derived CDR1 and CDR2 are MNHEY and SVGAGI. Trimming took 0 bases from V and 2 from J, leaving 8 bases between them. CDR3 in DNA: TGTGCCAGCAGTTACTCGTCAGGGCCTGGAAACACCATATATTTT. Its translation: CASSYSSGPGNTIYF.

This clone was observed a single time. This chain links TRBV5-6 with TRBJ2-7; D unclear. The V and J ends lost 4 bases and 3 bases respectively, with 5 bases between them. The CDR3 length is 11 residues. Germline CDR1 and CDR2: SGHDT and YYEEEE. CDR3 DNA: TGTGCCAGCAGCGTCCGCTACGAGCAGTACTTC. Protein product: CASSVRYEQYF.

The chain carries TRBV30 and TRBJ1-6; unclear D gene. From germline, CDR1 is GTSNPN and CDR2 SVGIG (reference sequence). Trimming removed 2 bases from V and 9 bases from J, with 11 bases in between. The CDR3 is 13 amino acids. The CDR3 nucleotides read TGTGCCTGGAGTAAAGAGGGTGCTTCACCCCTCCACTTT. It is translated as CAWSKEGASPLHF.

The chain carries TRBV7-2 and TRBJ2-7; 14 bases align to TRBD2. The CDR3 totals 16 residues. The V gene end was trimmed by 5 bases and the J gene end by 3 bases; junction bases not matched to a gene: 6. CDR1 and CDR2 (germline): SGHTA, FQGNSA. CDR3 in DNA: TGTGCCAGCAGCCGACTAGCGGGGGGGCCTTTCTACGAGCAGTACTTC. This gives the protein CASSRLAGGPFYEQYF.

This chain uses TRBV5-8 with TRBJ2-5, with a tentative D call TRBD2 (6 bases). The CDR3 covers 17 residues. V was clipped by 2 bases and J by 0 bases, with 17 bases between them. Germline V gene lookup returns CDR1 SGHTS and CDR2 YDEGEE. CDR3 in amino acids: CASSFPSGDGDQETQYF. Written as DNA, the CDR3 is TGTGCCAGCAGCTTTCCCTCGGGAGACGGGGACCAAGAGACCCAGTACTTC.

The rearrangement uses TRBV6-5 and TRBJ1-2, with TRBD1 as a possible D gene (5 bases). The CDR3 is 16 residues long. Trimming pared 4 bases from V and 6 bases from J, leaving 21 bases between. Germline V gene lookup returns CDR1 MNHEY and CDR2 SVGAGI. CDR3 DNA: TGTGCCAGCAGTTCTTCCACGGTACGGCGGGGCGATGGCTACACCTTC. It yields the protein CASSSSTVRRGDGYTF.

The chain has TRBV28 and TRBJ2-7, with 7 bases lining up with TRBD1. The CDR3 is made up of 12 amino acids. Germline V gene sequence: CDR1 MDHEN, CDR2 SYDVKM. V was pared by 6 bases and J by 4 bases, with 3 bases of the junction left unmatched. CDR3 protein: CASRLGQYEQYF. The CDR3 DNA reads as TGTGCCAGCAGATTGGGACAGTACGAGCAGTACTTC.

The rearrangement links TRBV12-5 to TRBJ2-5, with D perhaps matching TRBD1 (6 bases). This CDR3 contains 14 residues. Germline V gene lookup returns CDR1 LGHNT and CDR2 FRNRAP. Between the trimmed V and J ends, which lost 6 bases and 2 bases, there was a span of 13 bases. The CDR3 DNA sequence: TGTGCTAGTGGCGCTGGGACACTACAAGAGACCCAGTACTTC. Encoded protein: CASGAGTLQETQYF. The full variable domain, rest sourced from reference TRBV12-5 and TRBJ2-5, is DARVTQTPRHKVTEMGQEVTMRCQPILGHNTVFWYRQTMMQGLELLAYFRNRAPLDDSGMPKDRFSAEMPDATLATLKIQPSEPRDSAVYFCASGAGTLQETQYFGPGTRLLVL.

V gene TRBV18 combines with J gene TRBJ2-7, with 9 bases matching TRBD1. Germline CDR1 and CDR2: KGHSH and LQKENI. V shed 0 bases and J 0 bases; nucleotides not matched to a gene: 0. The CDR3 has 15 residues. CDR3 bases: TGTGCCAGCTCACCACCGGGACAGGGCTCCTACGAGCAGTACTTC. Protein sequence: CASSPPGQGSYEQYF.